This paragraph covers one T cell receptor (beta chain) sequence. Sequence at one end of the junction differs from germline and may be a read error. The entry originates in a study of blood T cells in healthy people across ages. CDR1 is SGHRS and CDR2 is YFSETQ in the germline V gene. The CDR3 sequence is 17 residues long. Primers used in a second PCR of about 6 to 12 cycles were a sample-barcoded 5' primer and a J-beta primer mix. From the 5' RACE reads, TCRdb called clonotypes with MiXCR, one entry per CDR3 protein. The sample shows 1.5 million to 2 million distinct CDR3 sequences, roughly 50% of them seen only once.

The sample comprised blood. This clonotype was obtained from a woman between 40 and 55 years old in good health. The gene calls are TRBV5-1 and TRBJ2-4; 15 positions agree with TRBD2. The J call may not be correct, given that the DNA end is closer to TRBJ2-7. As DNA, the CDR3 is TGTGCCAGCAGCAGCGGGACTAGCGGGGGGCCCCGGAACGAGCAGTACTTC. This codes for CASSSGTSGGPRNEQYF.